This TCR beta chain is drawn from a study of blood T cells in healthy people across ages. Findings of the study overall: Donors of long life had a larger count of naive CD4+ cells and greater diversity than aged donors.

As concerns this clonotype: Antigen specificity is unknown.

Germline V CDR1 and CDR2: SGHDT, YYEEEE. V was cut by 4 bases and J by 5 bases, with 10 bases left in between. The CDR3 sequence is 13 residues long. Drawing of peripheral blood yielded about 10 milliliters from each donor. The authors ran a second PCR of roughly 6 to 12 cycles using a sample-barcoded 5' primer and a J-beta primer mix. Any given sample supplied a minimum of 3 million CDR3-containing paired-end reads. TCRdb recomputed calls from the 5' RACE reads with MiXCR, one row per CDR3 protein. The table has around 1,000,000 distinct CDR3 sequences, around 25% seen once. The sample was also linked to a second study, of T cells of mothers and their children.

The sequence was collected from a girl aged 2-15 years in good health. The rearrangement links TRBV5-6 to TRBJ2-1, with D uncertain. The sequenced sample was blood. Here the CDR3 DNA reads TGTGCCAGCAGCGCGGACGCTCACAATGAGCAGTTCTTC. Its protein is CASSADAHNEQFF.